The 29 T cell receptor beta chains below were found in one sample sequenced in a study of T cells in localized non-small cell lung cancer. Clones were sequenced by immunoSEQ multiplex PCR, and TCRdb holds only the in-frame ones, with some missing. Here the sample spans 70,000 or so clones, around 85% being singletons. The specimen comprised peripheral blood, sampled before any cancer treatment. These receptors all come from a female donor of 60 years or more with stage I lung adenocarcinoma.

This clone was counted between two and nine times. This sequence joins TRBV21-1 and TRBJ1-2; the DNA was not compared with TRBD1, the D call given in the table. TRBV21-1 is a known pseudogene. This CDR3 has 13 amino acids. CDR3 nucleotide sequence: TGTGCCAGCAGCAATATCAAACAGGAGGGCTACACCTTC. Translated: CASSNIKQEGYTF.

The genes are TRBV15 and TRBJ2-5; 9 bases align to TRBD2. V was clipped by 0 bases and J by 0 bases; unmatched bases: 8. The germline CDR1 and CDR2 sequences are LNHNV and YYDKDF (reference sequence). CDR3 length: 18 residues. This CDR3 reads CATSRDQTSGTHQETQYF. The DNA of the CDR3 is TGTGCCACCAGCAGAGATCAGACTAGCGGTACCCACCAAGAGACCCAGTACTTC.

The CDR3 bases are TGTGCCAGCAGCTTAAGTGGGGGCCGGGAAAAACTGTTTTTT. Encoded protein: CASSLSGGREKLFF. The chain links TRBV7-9 to TRBJ1-4; a possible D gene is TRBD1 (6 bases). Germline V gene data show CDR1 as SEHNR and CDR2 as FQNEAQ (reference sequence). The CDR3 consists of 14 residues. Trimming cost V 2 bases and J 8 bases, with 12 bases left between them.

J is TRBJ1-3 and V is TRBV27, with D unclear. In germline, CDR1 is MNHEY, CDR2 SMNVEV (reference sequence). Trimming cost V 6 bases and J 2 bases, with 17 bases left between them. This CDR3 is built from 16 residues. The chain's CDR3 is CASSQKGIIAGNTIYF. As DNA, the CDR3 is TGTGCCAGCAGCCAAAAAGGGATCATCGCTGGAAACACCATATATTTT.

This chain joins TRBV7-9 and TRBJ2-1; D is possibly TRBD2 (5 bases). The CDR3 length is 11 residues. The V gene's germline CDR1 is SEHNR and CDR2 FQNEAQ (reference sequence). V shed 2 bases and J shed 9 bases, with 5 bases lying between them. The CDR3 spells CASSLRGEQFF. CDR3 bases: TGTGCCAGCAGCTTACGGGGTGAGCAGTTCTTC.

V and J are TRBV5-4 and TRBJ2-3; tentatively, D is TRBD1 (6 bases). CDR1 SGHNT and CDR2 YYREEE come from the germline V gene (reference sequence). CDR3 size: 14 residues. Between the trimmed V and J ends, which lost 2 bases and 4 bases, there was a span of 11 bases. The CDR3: CASSLAGVADTQYF. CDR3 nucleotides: TGTGCCAGCAGCTTAGCAGGGGTCGCAGATACGCAGTATTTT.

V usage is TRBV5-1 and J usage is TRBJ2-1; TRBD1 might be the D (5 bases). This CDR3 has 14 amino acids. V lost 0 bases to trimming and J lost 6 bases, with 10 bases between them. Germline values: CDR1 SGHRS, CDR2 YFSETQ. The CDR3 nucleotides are TGCGCCAGCAGCTTGGGGTCAGGGATCAATGAGCAGTTCTTC. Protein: CASSLGSGINEQFF.

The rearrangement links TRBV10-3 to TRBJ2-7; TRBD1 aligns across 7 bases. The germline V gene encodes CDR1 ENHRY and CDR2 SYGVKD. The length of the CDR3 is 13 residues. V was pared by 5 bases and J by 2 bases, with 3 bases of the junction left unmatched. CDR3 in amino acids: CAISPGQPYEQYF. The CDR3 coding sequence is TGTGCCATCAGTCCGGGACAGCCCTACGAGCAGTACTTC.

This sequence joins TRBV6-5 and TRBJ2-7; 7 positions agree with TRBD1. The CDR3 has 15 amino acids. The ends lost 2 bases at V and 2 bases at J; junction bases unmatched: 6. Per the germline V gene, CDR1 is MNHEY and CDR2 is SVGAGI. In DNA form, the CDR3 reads TGTGCCAGCAGTTACGGGACAGATAAAGCCTACGAGCAGTACTTC. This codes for CASSYGTDKAYEQYF.

CDR3 in DNA: TGTGCCAGCAGCGTAGGGACTAGGTTTCGCACAGATACGCAGTATTTT. Translation: CASSVGTRFRTDTQYF. The V call is TRBV9, the J call TRBJ2-3; 7 nucleotides align to TRBD2. CDR3 size: 16 residues. The J segment lost 1 base and the V segment lost 0 bases, leaving 5 bases of the junction unmatched. Looked up from germline, CDR1 is SGDLS and CDR2 is YYNGEE.

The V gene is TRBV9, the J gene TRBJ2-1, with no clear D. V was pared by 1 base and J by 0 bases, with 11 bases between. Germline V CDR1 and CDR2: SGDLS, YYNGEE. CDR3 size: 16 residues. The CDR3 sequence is CASSVIGFSSYNEQFF. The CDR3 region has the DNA TGTGCCAGCAGCGTAATTGGTTTCAGCTCCTACAATGAGCAGTTCTTC.

The CDR3 nucleotides are TGTGCCAGCAGCTTGTCGACAGGGACCAGCACTGAAGCTTTCTTT. Encoded protein: CASSLSTGTSTEAFF. The rearrangement joins TRBV5-6 to TRBJ1-1, with TRBD1 identical over 7 bases. Germline loops: CDR1 SGHDT, CDR2 YYEEEE. Trimming cost V 1 base and J 4 bases; bases outside gene matches: 7. This CDR3 is 15 amino acids long.

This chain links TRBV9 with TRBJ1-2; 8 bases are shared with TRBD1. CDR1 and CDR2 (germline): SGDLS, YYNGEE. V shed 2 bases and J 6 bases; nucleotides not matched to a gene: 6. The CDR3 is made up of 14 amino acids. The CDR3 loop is CASSVRTGMDGYTF. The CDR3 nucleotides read TGTGCCAGCAGCGTGAGGACAGGGATGGATGGCTACACCTTC.

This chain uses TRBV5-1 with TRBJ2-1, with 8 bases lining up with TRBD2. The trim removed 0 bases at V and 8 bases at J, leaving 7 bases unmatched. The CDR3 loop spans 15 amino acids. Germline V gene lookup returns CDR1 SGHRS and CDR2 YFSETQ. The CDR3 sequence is CASSLAAGGGDEQFF. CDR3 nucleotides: TGCGCCAGCAGCTTGGCGGCGGGGGGTGGCGATGAGCAGTTCTTC.

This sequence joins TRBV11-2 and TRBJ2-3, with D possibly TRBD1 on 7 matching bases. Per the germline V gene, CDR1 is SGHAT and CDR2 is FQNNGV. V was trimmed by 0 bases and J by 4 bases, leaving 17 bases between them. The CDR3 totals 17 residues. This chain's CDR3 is CASSLDVRGERADTQYF. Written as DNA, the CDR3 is TGTGCCAGCAGCTTAGATGTCAGGGGGGAACGCGCAGATACGCAGTATTTT.

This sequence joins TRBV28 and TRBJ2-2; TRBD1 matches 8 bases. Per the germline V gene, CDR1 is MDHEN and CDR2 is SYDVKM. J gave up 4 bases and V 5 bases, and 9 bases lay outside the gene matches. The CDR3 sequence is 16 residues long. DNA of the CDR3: TGTGCCAGCAGTCCCGGACAGGGTTTTGGCACCGGGGAGCTGTTTTTT. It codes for CASSPGQGFGTGELFF. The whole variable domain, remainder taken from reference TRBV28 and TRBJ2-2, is DVKVTQSSRYLVKRTGEKVFLECVQDMDHENMFWYRQDPGLGLRLIYFSYDVKMKEKGDIPEGYSVSREKKERFSLILESASTNQTSMYLCASSPGQGFGTGELFFGEGSRLTVL.

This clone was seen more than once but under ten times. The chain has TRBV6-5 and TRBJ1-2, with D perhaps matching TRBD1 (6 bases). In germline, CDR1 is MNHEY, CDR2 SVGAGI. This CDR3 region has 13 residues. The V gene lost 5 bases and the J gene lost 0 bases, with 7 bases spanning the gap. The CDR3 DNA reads TGTGCCAGCAGTAGACAGGCTAACTATGGCTACACCTTC. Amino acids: CASSRQANYGYTF.

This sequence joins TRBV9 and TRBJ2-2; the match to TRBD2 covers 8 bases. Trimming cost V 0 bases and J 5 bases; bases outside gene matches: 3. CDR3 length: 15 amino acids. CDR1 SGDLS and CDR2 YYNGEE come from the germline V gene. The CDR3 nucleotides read TGTGCCAGCAGCGTAGCGGGGGGGATAACCGGGGAGCTGTTTTTT. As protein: CASSVAGGITGELFF.

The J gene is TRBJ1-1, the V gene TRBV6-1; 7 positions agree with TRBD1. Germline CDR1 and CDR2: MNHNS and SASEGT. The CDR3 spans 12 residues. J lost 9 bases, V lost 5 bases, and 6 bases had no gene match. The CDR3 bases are TGTGCCAGCAGTACCGGGACAGAAAAAGCTTTCTTT. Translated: CASSTGTEKAFF.

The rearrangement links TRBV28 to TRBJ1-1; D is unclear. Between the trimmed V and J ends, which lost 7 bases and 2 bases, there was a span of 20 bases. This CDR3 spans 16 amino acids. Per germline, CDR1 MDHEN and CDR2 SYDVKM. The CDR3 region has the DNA TGTGCCAGCAATTCCCCCGTGCGGGAACCCAACACTGAAGCTTTCTTT. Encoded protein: CASNSPVREPNTEAFF.

In DNA form, the CDR3 reads TGTGCCAGCACTCTGGGGGGACCATTCTCCGAGCAGTACTTC. Translating gives CASTLGGPFSEQYF. The chain employs TRBV6-6 and TRBJ2-7, with D possibly matching TRBD2 (6 bases). Germline values: CDR1 MNHNY, CDR2 SVGAGI (reference sequence). The CDR3 consists of 14 residues. Deletions cut 7 bases from V and 6 bases from J, with 19 bases between.

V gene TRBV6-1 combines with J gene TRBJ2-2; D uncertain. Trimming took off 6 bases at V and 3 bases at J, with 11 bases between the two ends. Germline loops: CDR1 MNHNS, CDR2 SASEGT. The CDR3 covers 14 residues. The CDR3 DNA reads TGTGCCAGCAGGGGTCTTGGGTACACCGGGGAGCTGTTTTTT. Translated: CASRGLGYTGELFF.

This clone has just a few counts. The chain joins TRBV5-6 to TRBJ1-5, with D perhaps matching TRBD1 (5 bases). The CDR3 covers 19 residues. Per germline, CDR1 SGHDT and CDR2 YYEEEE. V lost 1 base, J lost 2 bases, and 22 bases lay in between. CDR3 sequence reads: CASSLSWKGRQGGNQPQHF. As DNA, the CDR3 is TGTGCCAGCAGCTTGAGTTGGAAAGGCCGGCAAGGGGGCAATCAGCCCCAGCATTTT.

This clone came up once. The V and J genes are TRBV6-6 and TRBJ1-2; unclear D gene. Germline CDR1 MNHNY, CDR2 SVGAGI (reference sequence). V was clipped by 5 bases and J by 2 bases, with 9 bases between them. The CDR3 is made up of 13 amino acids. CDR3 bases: TGTGCCAGCAGTGAGGACCGAAACTATGGCTACACCTTC. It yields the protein CASSEDRNYGYTF.

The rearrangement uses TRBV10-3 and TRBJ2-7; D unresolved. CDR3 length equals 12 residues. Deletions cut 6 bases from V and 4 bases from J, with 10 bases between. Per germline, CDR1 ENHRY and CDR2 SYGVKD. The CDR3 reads CAIRGTRYEQYF. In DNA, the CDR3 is TGTGCCATCAGGGGAACAAGGTACGAGCAGTACTTC.

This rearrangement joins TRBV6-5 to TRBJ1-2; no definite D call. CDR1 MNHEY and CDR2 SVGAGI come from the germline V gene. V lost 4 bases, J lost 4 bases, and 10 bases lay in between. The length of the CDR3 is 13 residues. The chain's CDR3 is CASSFKAFYGYTF. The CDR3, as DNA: TGTGCCAGCAGTTTTAAGGCATTCTATGGCTACACCTTC.

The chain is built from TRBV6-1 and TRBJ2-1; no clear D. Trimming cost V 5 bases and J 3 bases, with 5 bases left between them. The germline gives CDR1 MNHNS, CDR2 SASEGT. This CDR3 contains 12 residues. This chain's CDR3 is CASSPDYNEQFF. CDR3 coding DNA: TGTGCCAGCAGTCCGGACTACAATGAGCAGTTCTTC.

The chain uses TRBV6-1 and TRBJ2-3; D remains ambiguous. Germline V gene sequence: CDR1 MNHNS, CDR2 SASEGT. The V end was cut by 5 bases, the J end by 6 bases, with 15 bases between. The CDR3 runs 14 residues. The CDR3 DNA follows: TGTGCCAGCAGTAACAAAGGGATTCCGGATACGCAGTATTTT. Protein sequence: CASSNKGIPDTQYF.

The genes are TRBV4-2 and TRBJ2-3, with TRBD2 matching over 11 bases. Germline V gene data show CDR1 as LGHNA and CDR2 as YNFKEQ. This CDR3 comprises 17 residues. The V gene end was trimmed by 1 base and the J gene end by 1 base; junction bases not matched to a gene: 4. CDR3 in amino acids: CASSQGTLAGGTDTQYF. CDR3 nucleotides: TGTGCCAGCAGCCAAGGGACACTAGCGGGGGGCACAGATACGCAGTATTTT.